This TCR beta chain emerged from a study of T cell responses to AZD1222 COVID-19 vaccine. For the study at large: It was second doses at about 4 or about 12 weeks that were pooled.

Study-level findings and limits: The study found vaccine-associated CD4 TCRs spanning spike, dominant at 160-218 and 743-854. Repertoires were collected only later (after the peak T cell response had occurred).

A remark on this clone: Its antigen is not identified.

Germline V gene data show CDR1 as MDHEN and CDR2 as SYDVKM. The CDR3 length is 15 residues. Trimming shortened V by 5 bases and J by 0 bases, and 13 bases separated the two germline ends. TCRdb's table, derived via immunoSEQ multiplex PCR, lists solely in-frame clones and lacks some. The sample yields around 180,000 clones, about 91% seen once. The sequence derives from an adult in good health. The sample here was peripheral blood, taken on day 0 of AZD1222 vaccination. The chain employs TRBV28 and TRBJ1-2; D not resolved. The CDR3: CASSPQGIANYGYTF. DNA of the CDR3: TGTGCCAGCAGTCCCCAAGGGATAGCTAACTATGGCTACACCTTC.